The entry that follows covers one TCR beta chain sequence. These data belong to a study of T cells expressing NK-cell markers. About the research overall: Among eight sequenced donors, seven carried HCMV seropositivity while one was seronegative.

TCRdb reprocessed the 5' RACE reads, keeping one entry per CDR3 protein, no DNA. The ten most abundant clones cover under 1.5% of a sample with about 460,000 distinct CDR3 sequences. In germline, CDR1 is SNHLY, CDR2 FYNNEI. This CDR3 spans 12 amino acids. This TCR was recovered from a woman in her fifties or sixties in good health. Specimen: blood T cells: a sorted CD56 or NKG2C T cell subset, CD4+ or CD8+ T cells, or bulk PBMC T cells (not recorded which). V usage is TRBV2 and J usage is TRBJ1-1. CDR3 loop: CASLYLNTEAFF.